The present entry profiles one T cell receptor beta chain with its context. The data derive from a study of control samples from healthy donors and cancer patients. Data came from immunoSEQ multiplex PCR; TCRdb stores just in-frame clones and leaves some out. This sample carries 200,000 or so clones, approximately 90% of them seen once, and the ten largest clones take over 1.5%. The J segment lost 11 bases and the V segment lost 6 bases, leaving 12 bases of the junction unmatched. The CDR3 loop spans 13 amino acids. Germline loops: CDR1 SNHLY, CDR2 FYNNEI. V gene TRBV2 combines with J gene TRBJ2-7, with 8 bases fitting TRBD2. The origin of this receptor is a man aged 25-45 years in good health. Sample: blood. The CDR3 spells CASRDLAGVAKYF. CDR3 DNA: TGTGCCAGCAGAGACCTAGCGGGTGTTGCTAAGTACTTC.